There are a few counts of the clone carrying this T cell receptor (beta chain). These data are taken from a study of CD8 T cells in Susac syndrome. This CDR3 comprises 11 residues. The V end was cut by 7 bases, the J end by 4 bases, with 5 bases between. Germline CDR1 and CDR2: MNHNY and SVGAGI (reference sequence). It was with random hexamers that roughly 0.5 to 1 ug RNA was reverse transcribed. One entry per CDR3 protein results from TCRdb running MiXCR on the immunoSEQ multiplex PCR reads. The sample yields some 190,000 distinct CDR3 sequences, approximately 95% seen once. Sequenced: CD4+ T cells from PBMCs. The chain has TRBV6-6 and TRBJ2-1; D ambiguous. The receptor comes from a human donor in good health. Here the CDR3 DNA reads TGTGCCAGCACCCGTTACAATGAGCAGTTCTTC. Translation gives CASTRYNEQFF.